One and the same sample provided the 5 T cell receptor beta chains below, sequenced in a study of shared clonotypes between healthy human individuals. The table came from immunoSEQ multiplex PCR; TCRdb's copy has only in-frame clones and leaves some out. This sample has about 2 million clones; 90% to 95% occur once, and the top ten carry 0.1% to 0.15%. The sequencing sample was made of naive CD4+ T cells sorted from blood. Noted subset: CD45RA+ positively selected. Receptors originate from a man in his late teens or twenties in good health.

V is TRBV2 and J is TRBJ2-5; 9 nucleotides align to TRBD1. Trimming removed 7 bases from V and 5 bases from J; junction bases left unmatched: 8. Germline CDR1 SNHLY, CDR2 FYNNEI. This CDR3 comprises 14 residues. CDR3 DNA: TGTGCCAGCAACCGGGACAGGGTGGGGGAGACCCAGTACTTC. Protein: CASNRDRVGETQYF. Based on the CDR3 plus reference TRBV2 and TRBJ2-5, the full variable domain is EPEVTQTPSHQVTQMGQEVILRCVPISNHLYFYWYRQILGQKVEFLVSFYNNEISEKSEIFDDQFSVERPDGSNFTLKIRSTKLEDSAMYFCASNRDRVGETQYFGPGTRLLVL.

Note on this clone: Other nucleotide sequences from this sample produce the same CDR3. Here the CDR3 DNA reads TGCGCCAGCAGCTTCGGACAGGGGAGTGAGCAGTACTTC. Amino acids: CASSFGQGSEQYF. V and J are TRBV5-1 and TRBJ2-7; TRBD1 matches at 9 bases. This CDR3 contains 13 residues. V gave up 2 bases and J gave up 7 bases; unmatched junction bases: 4. The germline gives CDR1 SGHRS, CDR2 YFSETQ. Drawing the rest from reference TRBV5-1 and TRBJ2-7, the complete variable domain is KAGVTQTPRYLIKTRGQQVTLSCSPISGHRSVSWYQQTPGQGLQFLFEYFSETQRNKGNFPGRFSGRQFSNSRSEMNVSTLELGDSALYLCASSFGQGSEQYFGPGTRLTVT.

The chain joins TRBV10-3 to TRBJ2-7; 11 positions agree with TRBD2. CDR1 is ENHRY and CDR2 is SYGVKD in the germline V gene. CDR3 length: 15 residues. Losses at the gene ends were 5 bases for V and 0 bases for J; bases not matched to a gene: 3. CDR3 amino acids: CAISQLAGASYEQYF. CDR3 sequence (DNA): TGTGCCATCAGTCAACTAGCGGGGGCCTCCTACGAGCAGTACTTC.

This chain uses TRBV29-1 with TRBJ1-5; D not resolved. Germline V gives CDR1 SQVTM, CDR2 ANQGSEA. This CDR3 spans 14 amino acids. Trimming left V 7 bases short and J 2 bases short, with 15 bases between. This chain's CDR3 is CSDPRAWGNQPQHF. The DNA of the CDR3 is TGCAGCGACCCCCGGGCTTGGGGCAATCAGCCCCAGCATTTT.

The chain links TRBV9 to TRBJ2-7; D perhaps matches TRBD1 (6 bases). The V end was cut by 0 bases, the J end by 0 bases, with 13 bases between. CDR3 length: 16 residues. Germline CDR1 and CDR2: SGDLS and YYNGEE. CDR3 residues: CASSVGLRGDSYEQYF. DNA of the CDR3: TGTGCCAGCAGCGTAGGACTCAGGGGCGACTCCTACGAGCAGTACTTC.